This passage covers 32 T cell receptor beta chains from one sample sequenced in a study of control samples from healthy donors and cancer patients. Data came from immunoSEQ multiplex PCR; TCRdb stores just in-frame clones and leaves some out. This sample carries about 410,000 clones, roughly 90% of them seen once, and the ten largest clones take 5.5% to 8%. Sample: PBMCs. The receptor set was obtained from a man in his forties with head and neck cancer.

The genes are TRBV11-2 and TRBJ1-1, with D possibly TRBD1 on 5 matching bases. The CDR3 consists of 17 residues. The V gene's germline CDR1 is SGHAT and CDR2 FQNNGV. V lost 1 base to trimming and J lost 1 base, with 16 bases between them. The chain's CDR3 is CASSLGVAGTTNTEAFF. In nucleotides, the CDR3 is TGTGCCAGCAGCTTAGGAGTTGCCGGGACGACGAACACTGAAGCTTTCTTT. Full variable domain (rest looked up from reference TRBV11-2 and TRBJ1-1): EAGVAQSPRYKIIEKRQSVAFWCNPISGHATLYWYQQILGQGPKLLIQFQNNGVVDDSQLPKDRFSAERLKGVDSTLKIQPAKLEDSAVYLCASSLGVAGTTNTEAFFGQGTRLTVV.

This clone was detected once. V gene TRBV4-1 combines with J gene TRBJ2-3; a possible D gene is TRBD2 (6 bases). The CDR3 sequence is 16 residues long. V was clipped by 1 base and J by 0 bases, with 11 bases between them. Germline lookup yields CDR1 MGHRA and CDR2 YSYEKL. The CDR3 protein is CASSQGVGTSTDTQYF. The CDR3 nucleotides are TGCGCCAGCAGCCAAGGCGTGGGGACTAGCACAGATACGCAGTATTTT.

The chain uses TRBV5-6 and TRBJ1-2; D may be TRBD1 (5 bases). V shed 0 bases and J shed 6 bases, with 6 bases lying between them. Germline V lookup: CDR1 SGHDT, CDR2 YYEEEE. CDR3 length: 12 residues. The chain's CDR3 is CASSLVGDGYTF. For the CDR3, the DNA is TGTGCCAGCAGCTTGGTAGGGGATGGCTACACCTTC. The variable domain in full, completed from reference TRBV5-6 and TRBJ1-2, reads DAGVTQSPTHLIKTRGQQVTLRCSPKSGHDTVSWYQQALGQGPQFIFQYYEEEERQRGNFPDRFSGHQFPNYSSELNVNALLLGDSALYLCASSLVGDGYTFGSGTRLTVV.

This chain links TRBV9 with TRBJ2-7; 8 nucleotides align to TRBD2. The germline V gene encodes CDR1 SGDLS and CDR2 YYNGEE. J lost 5 bases, V lost 4 bases, and 14 bases had no gene match. This CDR3 has 16 amino acids. The CDR3 protein is CASSIRPAGDRHEQYF. The DNA of the CDR3 is TGTGCCAGCAGCATAAGACCAGCGGGAGATCGGCACGAGCAGTACTTC.

V and J are TRBV28 and TRBJ2-7, with 10 bases lining up with TRBD2. The germline CDR1 and CDR2 sequences are MDHEN and SYDVKM. This CDR3 contains 15 residues. Losses at the gene ends were 3 bases for V and 6 bases for J; bases not matched to a gene: 8. CDR3 protein: CASSFPSGRGAEQYF. The CDR3, as DNA: TGTGCCAGCAGTTTTCCTAGCGGGAGAGGAGCCGAGCAGTACTTC.

The rearrangement uses TRBV9 and TRBJ2-2; possible D gene TRBD2, 7 bases. The CDR3 runs to 15 residues. Trimming removed 0 bases from V and 4 bases from J, with 10 bases in between. The V gene's germline CDR1 is SGDLS and CDR2 YYNGEE. CDR3 in amino acids: CASSVDREGTGELFF. CDR3 nucleotide sequence: TGTGCCAGCAGCGTAGACAGGGAGGGCACCGGGGAGCTGTTTTTT.

The J gene is TRBJ2-7, the V gene TRBV7-2, with 12 positions matching TRBD2. Germline trimming cut 1 base from V and 8 bases from J; bases unmatched to any gene: 12. The CDR3 spans 17 residues. Germline CDR1 is SGHTA and CDR2 is FQGNSA. In nucleotides, the CDR3 is TGTGCCAGCAGCTTAGGTCCTAGCGGGAGGGCCGATGTTCAGCAGTACTTC. Amino acid sequence: CASSLGPSGRADVQQYF.

The chain carries TRBV5-4 and TRBJ2-5, with 9 bases lining up with TRBD2. Trimming removed 3 bases from V and 5 bases from J; junction bases left unmatched: 17. Germline V gene lookup returns CDR1 SGHNT and CDR2 YYREEE (reference sequence). CDR3 length equals 18 residues. The CDR3 DNA is TGTGCCAGCAGCTCCCCGACTAGCGGCAAAATGGGTGGTGAGACCCAGTACTTC. It specifies CASSSPTSGKMGGETQYF. Full variable domain (remainder filled in from reference TRBV5-4 and TRBJ2-5): ETGVTQSPTHLIKTRGQQVTLRCSSQSGHNTVSWYQQALGQGPQFIFQYYREEENGRGNFPPRFSGLQFPNYSSELNVNALELDDSALYLCASSSPTSGKMGGETQYFGPGTRLLVL.

The V call is TRBV6-6, the J call TRBJ2-1; D uncertain. There are 14 residues in the CDR3. V was cut by 2 bases and J by 1 base, with 6 bases left in between. Germline V lookup: CDR1 MNHNY, CDR2 SVGAGI (reference sequence). The CDR3, as DNA: TGTGCCAGCAGTTACGTACCATCCTACAATGAGCAGTTCTTC. Protein: CASSYVPSYNEQFF.

The DNA of the CDR3 is TGTGCCAGCAGCTTAGCCCCCCTCAGACAGGGCTACACTGAAGCTTTCTTT. This gives the protein CASSLAPLRQGYTEAFF. V gene TRBV7-2 combines with J gene TRBJ1-1, with 7 positions matching TRBD1. This CDR3 region has 17 residues. Looked up from germline, CDR1 is SGHTA and CDR2 is FQGNSA. V lost 0 bases, J lost 3 bases, and 10 bases stayed unmatched.

The chain employs TRBV10-3 and TRBJ2-1; 12 nucleotides line up with TRBD1. After removal of 4 bases from V and 7 bases from J, the junction contained 5 bases not matched to a gene. CDR1 is ENHRY, CDR2 SYGVKD, per germline. This CDR3 is built from 15 residues. CDR3 loop: CAISGDRGQWNEQFF. The CDR3, as DNA: TGTGCCATCAGTGGGGACAGGGGGCAATGGAATGAGCAGTTCTTC.

CDR3: CASSLVAPGQGNTIYF. The CDR3 nucleotides are TGTGCCAGCAGCTTAGTGGCACCGGGACAGGGAAACACCATATATTTT. V and J are TRBV7-6 and TRBJ1-3; 7 bases line up with TRBD1. J lost 4 bases, V lost 1 base, and 7 bases had no gene match. This CDR3 comprises 16 residues. Germline CDR1 SGHVS, CDR2 FNYEAQ.

V usage is TRBV6-2 or TRBV6-3 and J usage is TRBJ1-5; D call uncertain. The V gene lost 1 base and the J gene lost 6 bases, with 4 bases spanning the gap. Germline V gene data show CDR1 as MNHEY and CDR2 as SVGEGT. This CDR3 is 12 amino acids long. DNA of the CDR3: TGTGCCAGCAGTTACTTGGGTCAGCCCCAGCATTTT. This codes for CASSYLGQPQHF.

The chain uses TRBV30 and TRBJ2-2, with 12 bases matching TRBD1. Germline CDR1 and CDR2: GTSNPN and SVGIG (reference sequence). V lost 2 bases, J lost 2 bases, and 15 bases stayed unmatched. CDR3 length: 20 residues. CDR3 residues: CAWSKGYFLGTGGNTGELFF. CDR3 in DNA: TGTGCCTGGAGTAAAGGTTATTTCTTGGGGACAGGGGGCAACACCGGGGAGCTGTTTTTT.

V usage is TRBV27 and J usage is TRBJ1-2; TRBD1 matches 7 bases. J lost 1 base, V lost 7 bases, and 15 bases had no gene match. The CDR3 is 17 residues long. CDR1 is MNHEY and CDR2 is SMNVEV in the germline V gene (reference sequence). The CDR3 DNA reads TGTGCCAGCATGGGGGCCAGGGGGGGATCAGATAACTATGGCTACACCTTC. Its protein is CASMGARGGSDNYGYTF.

This chain connects TRBV28 to TRBJ2-5; the match to TRBD1 covers 10 bases. CDR1 is MDHEN and CDR2 is SYDVKM in the germline V gene. J was trimmed by 5 bases and V by 6 bases; bases with no gene match: 12. The CDR3 runs to 16 residues. The CDR3 here is CASSPGTGVGGETQYF. The DNA for the CDR3 is TGTGCCAGCAGCCCCGGGACAGGGGTAGGGGGGGAGACCCAGTACTTC.

This chain joins TRBV2 and TRBJ1-4, with 7 positions matching TRBD1. Germline-derived CDR1 and CDR2 are SNHLY and FYNNEI. Trimming took 5 bases from V and 0 from J; bases not matched to a gene: 12. This CDR3 comprises 18 residues. The CDR3 sequence is CASSQGDSFFATNEKLFF. Written as DNA, the CDR3 is TGTGCCAGCAGTCAGGGGGACAGTTTCTTTGCAACTAATGAAAAACTGTTTTTT.

This chain links TRBV5-6 with TRBJ2-7, with no clear D. V gave up 5 bases and J gave up 5 bases, with 11 bases separating them. This CDR3 contains 12 residues. Germline-derived CDR1 and CDR2 are SGHDT and YYEEEE. In DNA, the CDR3 is TGTGCCAGCAGTAAGACCCTTAACGAGCAGTACTTC. This encodes CASSKTLNEQYF.

This clone was counted a single time. The chain has TRBV28 and TRBJ2-4; D not certain. Germline V CDR1 and CDR2: MDHEN, SYDVKM. V lost 8 bases and J lost 2, with 13 bases in between. CDR3 length: 14 residues. The CDR3, as DNA: TGTGCCAGCGCCGCTCCAGCAACCAAAAACATTCAGTACTTC. This sequence encodes CASAAPATKNIQYF.

The rearrangement uses TRBV5-1 and TRBJ1-5; D gene unclear. Germline CDR1 and CDR2: SGHRS and YFSETQ. The CDR3 loop spans 15 amino acids. Trimming cost V 1 base and J 0 bases, with 8 bases left between them. CDR3 loop: CASSLTGISNQPQHF. The CDR3 coding sequence is TGCGCCAGCAGCTTGACGGGGATTAGCAATCAGCCCCAGCATTTT. The full variable domain, its missing parts supplied by reference TRBV5-1 and TRBJ1-5, is KAGVTQTPRYLIKTRGQQVTLSCSPISGHRSVSWYQQTPGQGLQFLFEYFSETQRNKGNFPGRFSGRQFSNSRSEMNVSTLELGDSALYLCASSLTGISNQPQHFGDGTRLSIL.

The chain carries TRBV27 and TRBJ2-7; TRBD1 matches 10 bases. The CDR3 spans 18 residues. J lost 3 bases, V lost 5 bases, and 16 bases had no gene match. Germline V lookup: CDR1 MNHEY, CDR2 SMNVEV (reference sequence). CDR3 DNA: TGTGCCAGCAGTCATTTGCCCCTCCTCCGGGACAGGGGCTACGAGCAGTACTTC. Translating it yields CASSHLPLLRDRGYEQYF.

The gene calls are TRBV5-1 and TRBJ2-7; D possibly corresponds to TRBD1 (6 bases). The germline V and J ends were trimmed by 3 bases and 3 bases, with 10 bases remaining between them. The CDR3 has 13 amino acids. The germline V gene has CDR1 SGHRS and CDR2 YFSETQ. CDR3 sequence reads: CASSSGTYYEQYF. Written as DNA, the CDR3 is TGCGCCAGCAGCTCCGGGACATACTACGAGCAGTACTTC.

In regard to this clone: This same CDR3 is encoded by further DNA sequences in the sample. J is TRBJ2-2 and V is TRBV19, with 7 bases lining up with TRBD1. V lost 1 base, J lost 2 bases, and 1 base stayed unmatched. From germline, CDR1 is LNHDA and CDR2 SQIVND (reference sequence). There are 15 residues in the CDR3. The CDR3 spells CASSIGQGNTGELFF. The CDR3 DNA sequence: TGTGCCAGTAGTATAGGACAGGGAAACACCGGGGAGCTGTTTTTT.

The rearrangement links TRBV7-2 to TRBJ2-3, with TRBD2 matching over 13 bases. The length of the CDR3 is 16 residues. V was pared by 5 bases and J by 3 bases, with 5 bases of the junction left unmatched. The germline V gene encodes CDR1 SGHTA and CDR2 FQGNSA. The CDR3 region is CASSPLAGGLTDTQYF. The CDR3 nucleotides read TGTGCCAGCAGCCCACTAGCGGGAGGGCTTACAGATACGCAGTATTTT.

V and J are TRBV11-2 and TRBJ1-4; D remains unclear. The CDR3 consists of 15 residues. Looked up from germline, CDR1 is SGHAT and CDR2 is FQNNGV. V lost 6 bases, J lost 8 bases, and 19 bases lay in between. DNA of the CDR3: TGTGCCAGCAGGGATCGGTATGGGTCGGAGGAAAAACTGTTTTTT. Protein: CASRDRYGSEEKLFF. The full variable domain, rest sourced from reference TRBV11-2 and TRBJ1-4, is EAGVAQSPRYKIIEKRQSVAFWCNPISGHATLYWYQQILGQGPKLLIQFQNNGVVDDSQLPKDRFSAERLKGVDSTLKIQPAKLEDSAVYLCASRDRYGSEEKLFFGSGTQLSVL.

The V gene is TRBV28, the J gene TRBJ1-3; D not resolved. V lost 10 bases and J lost 0, with 10 bases in between. The length of the CDR3 is 13 residues. The V gene's germline CDR1 is MDHEN and CDR2 SYDVKM. For the CDR3, the DNA is TGTGCCACCCAGGAGAACTCTGGAAACACCATATATTTT. This encodes CATQENSGNTIYF.

This clone has more than one count but fewer than ten. This rearrangement joins TRBV2 to TRBJ2-1; D is undetermined. CDR3 length equals 10 residues. V was clipped by 2 bases and J by 12 bases, with 5 bases between them. Germline-derived CDR1 and CDR2 are SNHLY and FYNNEI. The CDR3 loop is CASSEHAQFF. The CDR3 DNA reads as TGTGCCAGCAGTGAACATGCGCAGTTCTTC.

This clone was observed once. The V gene is TRBV4-1, the J gene TRBJ2-3; D gene uncertain. This CDR3 region has 14 residues. The V gene's germline CDR1 is MGHRA and CDR2 YSYEKL. Trimming took 1 base from V and 0 from J, leaving 5 bases between them. The CDR3 DNA reads as TGCGCCAGCAGCCAAGCGGGCAGCACAGATACGCAGTATTTT. Protein sequence: CASSQAGSTDTQYF.

V gene TRBV28 combines with J gene TRBJ1-5; the match to TRBD1 covers 7 bases. CDR1 and CDR2 from the germline V gene are MDHEN and SYDVKM. The CDR3 spans 15 residues. J gave up 5 bases and V 7 bases, and 11 bases lay outside the gene matches. CDR3: CASNSNRGGDQPQHF. The CDR3 nucleotides are TGTGCCAGCAATTCGAACAGGGGAGGGGATCAGCCCCAGCATTTT.

The chain carries TRBV6-2 or TRBV6-3 and TRBJ2-2, with a possible D match to TRBD2 (6 bases). Trimming left V 6 bases short and J 1 base short, with 15 bases between. The CDR3 totals 16 residues. The V gene's germline CDR1 is MNHEY and CDR2 SVGEGT. Written as DNA, the CDR3 is TGTGCCAGCAGCCCGCAAAAAGCGGGGAACACCGGGGAGCTGTTTTTT. Its translation: CASSPQKAGNTGELFF.

This clone was counted once. In DNA form, the CDR3 reads TGTGCCAGTAGGATGAGATCTGAAGGCACTGAAGCTTTCTTT. This codes for CASRMRSEGTEAFF. The genes are TRBV19 and TRBJ1-1; no firm D call. This CDR3 region has 14 residues. CDR1 and CDR2 from the germline V gene are LNHDA and SQIVND (reference sequence). V dropped 6 bases and J dropped 4 bases, with 15 bases sitting between them.

The chain carries TRBV5-1 and TRBJ1-2; TRBD1 matches 10 bases. The CDR3 length is 17 residues. The germline V gene has CDR1 SGHRS and CDR2 YFSETQ. V lost 4 bases and J lost 4; bases outside the gene matches: 13. The CDR3 protein is CASSPTGDRGRSYGYTF. In DNA, the CDR3 is TGCGCCAGCAGCCCAACTGGGGACAGGGGTAGGAGCTATGGCTACACCTTC.